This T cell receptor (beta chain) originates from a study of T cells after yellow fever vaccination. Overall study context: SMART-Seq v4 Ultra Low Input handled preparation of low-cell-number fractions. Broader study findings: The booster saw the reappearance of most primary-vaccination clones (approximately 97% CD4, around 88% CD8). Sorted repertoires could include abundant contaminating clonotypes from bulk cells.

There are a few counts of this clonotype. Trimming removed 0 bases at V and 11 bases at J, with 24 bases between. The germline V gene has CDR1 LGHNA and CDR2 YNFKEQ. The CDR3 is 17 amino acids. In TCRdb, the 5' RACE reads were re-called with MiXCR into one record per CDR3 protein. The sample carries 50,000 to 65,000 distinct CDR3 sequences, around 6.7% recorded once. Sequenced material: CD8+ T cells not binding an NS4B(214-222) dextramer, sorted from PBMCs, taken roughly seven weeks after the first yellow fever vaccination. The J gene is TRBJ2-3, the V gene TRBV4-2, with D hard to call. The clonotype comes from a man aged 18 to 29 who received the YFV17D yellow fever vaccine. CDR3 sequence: CASSQDLLNPMEVKQYF. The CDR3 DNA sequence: TGTGCCAGCAGCCAAGATTTACTAAACCCAATGGAAGTTAAGCAGTATTTT.